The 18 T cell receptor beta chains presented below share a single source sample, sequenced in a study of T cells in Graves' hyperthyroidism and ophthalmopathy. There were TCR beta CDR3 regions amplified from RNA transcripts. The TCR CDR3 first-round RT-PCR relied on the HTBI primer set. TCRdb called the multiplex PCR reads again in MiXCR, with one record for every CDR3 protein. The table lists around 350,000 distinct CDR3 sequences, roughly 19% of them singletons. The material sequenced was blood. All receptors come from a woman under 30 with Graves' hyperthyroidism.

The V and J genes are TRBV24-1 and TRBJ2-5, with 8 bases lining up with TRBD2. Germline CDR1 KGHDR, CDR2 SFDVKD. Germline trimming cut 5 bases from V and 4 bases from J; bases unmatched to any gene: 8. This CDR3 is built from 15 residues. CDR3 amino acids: CATSGTGGPVETQYF. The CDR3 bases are TGTGCCACCAGTGGAACGGGAGGGCCGGTAGAGACCCAGTACTTC.

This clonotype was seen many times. CDR3 region: CASSLFDSHYEQYF. The CDR3 DNA is TGTGCCAGCAGCTTATTTGACAGCCACTACGAGCAGTACTTC. The chain links TRBV7-2 to TRBJ2-7; possible D gene TRBD1, 5 bases. The CDR3 covers 14 residues. Germline CDR1 reads SGHTA; CDR2 reads FQGNSA. V was clipped by 2 bases and J by 3 bases, with 11 bases between them. The variable domain in full, completed from reference TRBV7-2 and TRBJ2-7, reads GAGVSQSPSNKVTEKGKDVELRCDPISGHTALYWYRQSLGQGLEFLIYFQGNSAPDKSGLPSDRFSAERTGGSVSTLTIQRTQQEDSAVYLCASSLFDSHYEQYFGPGTRLTVT.

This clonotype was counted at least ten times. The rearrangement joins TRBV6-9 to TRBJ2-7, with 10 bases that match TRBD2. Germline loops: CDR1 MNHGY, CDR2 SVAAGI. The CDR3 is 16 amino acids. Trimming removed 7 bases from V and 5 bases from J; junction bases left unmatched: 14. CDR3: CASNPISGGPPDEQYF. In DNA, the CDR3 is TGTGCCAGCAACCCAATTAGCGGGGGGCCGCCCGACGAGCAGTACTTC.

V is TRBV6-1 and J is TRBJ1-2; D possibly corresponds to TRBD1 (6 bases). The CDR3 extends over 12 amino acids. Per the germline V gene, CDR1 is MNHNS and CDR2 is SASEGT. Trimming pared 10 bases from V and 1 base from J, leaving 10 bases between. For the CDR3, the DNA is TGTGCCATCGAGGACAGTAACTATGGCTACACCTTC. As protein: CAIEDSNYGYTF.

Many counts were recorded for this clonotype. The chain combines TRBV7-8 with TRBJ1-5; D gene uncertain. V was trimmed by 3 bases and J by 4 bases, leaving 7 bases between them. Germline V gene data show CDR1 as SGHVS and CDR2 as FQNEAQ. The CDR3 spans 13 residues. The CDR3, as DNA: TGTGCCAGCAGCTTTTGGGGAAATCAGCCCCAGCATTTT. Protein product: CASSFWGNQPQHF. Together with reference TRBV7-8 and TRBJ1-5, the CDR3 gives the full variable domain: GAGVSQSPRYKVAKRGQDVALRCDPISGHVSLFWYQQALGQGPEFLTYFQNEAQLDKSGLPSDRFFAERPEGSVSTLKIQRTQQEDSAVYLCASSFWGNQPQHFGDGTRLSIL.

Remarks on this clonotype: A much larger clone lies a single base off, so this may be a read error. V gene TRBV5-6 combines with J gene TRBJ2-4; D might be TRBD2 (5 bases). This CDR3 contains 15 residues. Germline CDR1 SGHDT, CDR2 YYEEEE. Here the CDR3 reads CASSLYASGKYIQYF. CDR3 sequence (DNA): TGTGCCAGCAGCTTGTATGCGAGCGGCAAATACATTCAGTACTTC.

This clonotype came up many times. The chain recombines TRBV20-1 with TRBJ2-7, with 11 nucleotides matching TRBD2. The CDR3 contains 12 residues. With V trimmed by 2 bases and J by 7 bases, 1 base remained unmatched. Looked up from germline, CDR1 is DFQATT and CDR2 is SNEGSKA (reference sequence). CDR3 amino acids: CSARLAGGEQYF. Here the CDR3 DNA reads TGCAGTGCTAGACTAGCGGGGGGAGAGCAGTACTTC.

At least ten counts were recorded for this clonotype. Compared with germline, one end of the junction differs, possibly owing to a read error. The CDR3 nucleotides read TGTACCTGGGGACCTAGCGTCTACGAGCAGTACTTC. It specifies CTWGPSVYEQYF. The chain couples TRBV30 to TRBJ2-7, with D possibly TRBD2 on 6 matching bases. This CDR3 comprises 12 residues. Germline CDR1 is GTSNPN and CDR2 is SVGIG (reference sequence).

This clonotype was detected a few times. CDR3 DNA: TGTGCCAGCACCGGACAGATCAATCAGCCCCAGCATTTT. Protein product: CASTGQINQPQHF. The chain uses TRBV12-3 or TRBV12-4 and TRBJ1-5; D is perhaps TRBD1 (6 bases). Trimming removed 7 bases from V and 3 bases from J, with 10 bases in between. This CDR3 region has 13 residues.

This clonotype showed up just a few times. The CDR3 DNA reads as TGTGCCAGCAGCAATTCACCCCTCCACTTT. It encodes CASSNSPLHF. The chain joins TRBV14 to TRBJ1-6, with D unclear. Trimming cost V 5 bases and J 7 bases, with 0 bases left between them. The CDR3 totals 10 residues. From germline, CDR1 is SGHDN and CDR2 FVKESK. The complete variable domain, with remaining parts taken from reference TRBV14 and TRBJ1-6, reads EAGVTQFPSHSVIEKGQTVTLRCDPISGHDNLYWYRRVMGKEIKFLLHFVKESKQDESGMPNNRFLAERTGGTYSTLKVQPAELEDSGVYFCASSNSPLHFGNGTRLTVT.

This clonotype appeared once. Written as DNA, the CDR3 is TGTGCCAGCAGTTCTTGGGTGTATCGGGACAGACGCTACGAGCAGTACTTC. It yields the protein CASSSWVYRDRRYEQYF. The gene calls are TRBV6-5 and TRBJ2-7, with 7 bases fitting TRBD1. The junction had 15 bases not matched to a gene; V was cut back by 4 bases and J by 3 bases. The CDR3 has 17 amino acids. The germline V gene has CDR1 MNHEY and CDR2 SVGAGI.

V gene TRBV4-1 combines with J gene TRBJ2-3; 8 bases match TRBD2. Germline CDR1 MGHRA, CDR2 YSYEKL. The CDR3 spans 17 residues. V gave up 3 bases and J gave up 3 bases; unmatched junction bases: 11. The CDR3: CASSHPTGGGITDTQYF. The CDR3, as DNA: TGCGCCAGCAGCCACCCGACTGGCGGGGGGATAACAGATACGCAGTATTTT.

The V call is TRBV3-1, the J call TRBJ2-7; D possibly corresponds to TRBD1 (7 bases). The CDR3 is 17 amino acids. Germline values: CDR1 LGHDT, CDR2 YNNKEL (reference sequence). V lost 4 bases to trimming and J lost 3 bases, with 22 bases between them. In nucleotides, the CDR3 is TGTGCCAGCAGCCGCTCCGGGGGCTACAGGGGCGGCTACGAGCAGTACTTC. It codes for CASSRSGGYRGGYEQYF.

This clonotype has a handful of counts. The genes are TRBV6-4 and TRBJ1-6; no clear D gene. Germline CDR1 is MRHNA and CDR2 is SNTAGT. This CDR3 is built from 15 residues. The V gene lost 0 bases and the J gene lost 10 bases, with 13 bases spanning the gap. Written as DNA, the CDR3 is TGTGCCAGCAGTGACTCGATGGGCGCCGGGTCACCCCTCCACTTT. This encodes CASSDSMGAGSPLHF.

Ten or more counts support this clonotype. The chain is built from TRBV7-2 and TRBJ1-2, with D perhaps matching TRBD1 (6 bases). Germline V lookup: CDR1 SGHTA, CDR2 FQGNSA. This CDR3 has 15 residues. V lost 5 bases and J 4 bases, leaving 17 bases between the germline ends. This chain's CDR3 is CASSPREGGIYGYTF. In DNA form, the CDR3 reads TGTGCCAGCAGCCCCAGGGAAGGGGGAATCTATGGCTACACCTTC. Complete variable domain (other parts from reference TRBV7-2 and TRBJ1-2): GAGVSQSPSNKVTEKGKDVELRCDPISGHTALYWYRQSLGQGLEFLIYFQGNSAPDKSGLPSDRFSAERTGGSVSTLTIQRTQQEDSAVYLCASSPREGGIYGYTFGSGTRLTVV.

The CDR3 loop reads CASSLATGEDGYTF. As DNA, the CDR3 is TGCGCCAGCAGCTTGGCTACAGGGGAGGATGGCTACACCTTC. This chain connects TRBV5-1 to TRBJ1-2, with 7 bases matching TRBD1. CDR1 is SGHRS and CDR2 is YFSETQ in the germline V gene. Trimming at V came to 0 bases and at J to 6 bases, leaving 5 bases not matched to a gene. The CDR3 extends over 14 amino acids.

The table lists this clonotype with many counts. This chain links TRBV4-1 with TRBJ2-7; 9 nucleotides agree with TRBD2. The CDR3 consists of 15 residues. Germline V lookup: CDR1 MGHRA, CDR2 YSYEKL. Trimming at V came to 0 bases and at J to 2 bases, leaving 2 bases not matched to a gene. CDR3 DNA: TGCGCCAGCAGCCAAGAGCCTAGCGGGGCCTACGAGCAGTACTTC. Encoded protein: CASSQEPSGAYEQYF.

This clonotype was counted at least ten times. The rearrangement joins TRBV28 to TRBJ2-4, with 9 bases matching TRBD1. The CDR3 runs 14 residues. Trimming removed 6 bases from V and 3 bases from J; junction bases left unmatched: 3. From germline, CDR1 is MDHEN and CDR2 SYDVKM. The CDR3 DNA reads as TGTGCCAGCAGGGCGACAGGGGGCAAAAACATTCAGTACTTC. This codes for CASRATGGKNIQYF.